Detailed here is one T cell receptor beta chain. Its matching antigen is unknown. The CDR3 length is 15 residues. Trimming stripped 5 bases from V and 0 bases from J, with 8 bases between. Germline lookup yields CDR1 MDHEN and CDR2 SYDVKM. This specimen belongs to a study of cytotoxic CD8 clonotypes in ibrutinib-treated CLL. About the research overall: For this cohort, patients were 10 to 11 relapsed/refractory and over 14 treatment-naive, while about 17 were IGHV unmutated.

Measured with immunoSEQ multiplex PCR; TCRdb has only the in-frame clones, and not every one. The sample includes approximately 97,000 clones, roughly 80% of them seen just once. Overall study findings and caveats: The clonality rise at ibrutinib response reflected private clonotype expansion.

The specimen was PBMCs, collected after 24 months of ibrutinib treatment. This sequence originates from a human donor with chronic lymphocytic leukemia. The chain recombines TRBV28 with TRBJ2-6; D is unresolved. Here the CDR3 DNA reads TGTGCCAGCAGTCTCGGTGACTCTGGGGCCAACGTCCTGACTTTC. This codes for CASSLGDSGANVLTF.